This entry features one T cell receptor (beta chain) sequence. Its antigen is unknown. Base qualities were left out, and no much larger clone turns up one base away. These data are taken from a study of technical replicates of blood from a handful of donors (dated by TCRdb to 2016 to 2017). Library preparation used the immunoSEQ multiplex PCR assay. TCRdb retrieved this table from immuneACCESS and kept in-frame rearrangements only. Not all clones are present; in checked studies, unresolved V genes account for under half, and no reason is known for the remainder. Counted in this sample were 90,000 or so clones; about 95% of them appeared once. Less than 0.35% of the sample is held by the ten biggest clonotypes. Relative to germline, V is missing 8 bases and J is missing 7 bases, with 4 bases of the junction outside any gene match. The cysteine opens and the phenylalanine closes a CDR3 of 12 amino acids. Only the CDR3 region is kept as DNA, spanning 36 bases read in frame from base 1. Based on the germline V gene, the CDR1 and CDR2 sequences are ENHRY and SYGVKD.

The clonotype originates from a human donor in good health. The sequencing input was T cells isolated from PBMCs. The V and J genes are TRBV10-3 and TRBJ2-1, and TRBD2 matches 8 of the central bases. The CDR3 loop reads CAIAGGVNEQFF. The nucleotide sequence is given as TGTGCCATCGCGGGAGGAGTAAATGAGCAGTTCTTC.